Shown below are 27 T cell receptor beta chains from a single sample sequenced in a study of T cells expressing NK-cell markers. One entry per CDR3 protein, without DNA, is what TCRdb gives after re-calling the 5' RACE reads. The clone table shows 300,000 to 500,000 distinct CDR3 sequences, with the ten largest holding over 8.5%. The sample comprised blood T cells: a sorted CD56 or NKG2C T cell subset, CD4+ or CD8+ T cells, or bulk PBMC T cells (not recorded which). The receptors stem from a woman aged 50 to 65 in good health.

This chain links TRBV5-1 with TRBJ2-4; TCRdb gives TRBD1 as the D gene, but with no DNA this cannot be confirmed. CDR3 size: 15 residues. Germline CDR1 reads SGHRS; CDR2 reads YFSETQ. This CDR3 is CASSLPGQQQNIQYF.

The chain joins TRBV7-3 to TRBJ2-3. The germline V gene has CDR1 SGHTA and CDR2 FQGTGA. The CDR3 length is 12 residues. The CDR3 region is CASSPDSVTQYF.

The chain links TRBV30 to TRBJ1-1; absent DNA, TCRdb's TRBD1 call cannot be checked. The CDR3 runs to 12 residues. Germline V gives CDR1 GTSNPN, CDR2 SVGIG (reference sequence). CDR3 protein: CAWLTGGSRAFF.

J is TRBJ2-1 and V is TRBV30. Germline CDR1 GTSNPN, CDR2 SVGIG (reference sequence). This CDR3 region has 13 residues. The CDR3 loop is CAWKSGTYNEQFF. The whole variable domain, filled in from reference TRBV30 and TRBJ2-1, reads SQTIHQWPATLVQPVGSPLSLECTVEGTSNPNLYWYRQAAGRGLQLLFYSVGIGQISSEVPQNLSASRPQDRQFILSSKKLLLSDSGFYLCAWKSGTYNEQFFGPGTRLTVL.

The chain couples TRBV6-1 to TRBJ2-5; TCRdb names TRBD1, which stays unverified in the absence of DNA. In germline, CDR1 is MNHNS, CDR2 SASEGT. The CDR3 has 12 amino acids. The CDR3 spells CASSQGPETQYF.

V gene TRBV3-1 combines with J gene TRBJ2-1; TCRdb's D call, TRBD2, is unchecked because there is no DNA. There are 17 residues in the CDR3. The germline gives CDR1 LGHDT, CDR2 YNNKEL (reference sequence). CDR3 sequence: CASSPRLAGGRANEQFF.

The chain has TRBV4-1 and TRBJ2-1; without DNA, the TCRdb call of TRBD2 cannot be checked. The CDR3 contains 19 residues. Germline V gene data show CDR1 as MGHRA and CDR2 as YSYEKL. CDR3 in amino acids: CASTQIAIFLAGGNNEQFF.

The CDR3 spells CASSPRGGYYEQYF. V and J are TRBV9 and TRBJ2-7; TCRdb's D call, TRBD1, is unchecked because there is no DNA. CDR3 length: 14 amino acids. The germline V gene encodes CDR1 SGDLS and CDR2 YYNGEE.

V is TRBV10-3 and J is TRBJ2-2. CDR3 length: 16 residues. Germline V gene sequence: CDR1 ENHRY, CDR2 SYGVKD. CDR3 in amino acids: CAISGALRQNTGELFF.

V and J are TRBV15 and TRBJ1-4. Germline V lookup: CDR1 LNHNV, CDR2 YYDKDF (reference sequence). The CDR3 spans 15 residues. CDR3 sequence reads: CATSRDLNSNLELFF.

V is TRBV7-9 and J is TRBJ1-6; the TCRdb call, TRBD1, lacks DNA for checking. This CDR3 is 13 amino acids long. Germline CDR1 is SEHNR and CDR2 is FQNEAQ (reference sequence). The CDR3 region is CASSFSGDSPLHF.

This CDR3 is CASSSQGALSTGELFF. This chain uses TRBV5-1 with TRBJ2-2; TCRdb designates TRBD1, a call that cannot be tested without DNA. The CDR3 is made up of 16 amino acids. Germline V CDR1 and CDR2: SGHRS, YFSETQ.

The V call is TRBV11-2, the J call TRBJ2-1; TCRdb designates TRBD1, a call that cannot be tested without DNA. Germline values: CDR1 SGHAT, CDR2 FQNNGV. CDR3 length equals 17 residues. CDR3 sequence: CASSLPFRGADYNEQFF. The entire variable domain, with the rest obtained from reference TRBV11-2 and TRBJ2-1, is as follows: EAGVAQSPRYKIIEKRQSVAFWCNPISGHATLYWYQQILGQGPKLLIQFQNNGVVDDSQLPKDRFSAERLKGVDSTLKIQPAKLEDSAVYLCASSLPFRGADYNEQFFGPGTRLTVL.

J is TRBJ2-2 and V is TRBV5-6; TCRdb's D call of TRBD2 is untestable without DNA. The CDR3 runs to 15 residues. Germline V gene lookup returns CDR1 SGHDT and CDR2 YYEEEE. CDR3: CASSYGTSRGGELFF.

The rearrangement uses TRBV12-3 or TRBV12-4 and TRBJ2-3; TCRdb's D gene call, TRBD1, goes unchecked for lack of DNA. CDR3 length: 15 residues. The CDR3 loop reads CASRGQGISTDTQYF.

J is TRBJ1-1 and V is TRBV6-2 or TRBV6-3; TCRdb's assignment of TRBD1 cannot be checked, as there is no DNA. The CDR3 covers 11 residues. In germline, CDR1 is MNHEY, CDR2 SVGEGT. This CDR3 reads CASIWGPEAFF.

The chain uses TRBV5-1 and TRBJ1-1; as DNA is missing, the TRBD1 call by TCRdb cannot be tested. From germline, CDR1 is SGHRS and CDR2 YFSETQ. This CDR3 comprises 16 residues. This chain's CDR3 is CASSLTFTRVNTEAFF.

This rearrangement joins TRBV15 to TRBJ2-5; TCRdb gives TRBD2 as the D gene, but with no DNA this cannot be confirmed. CDR1 and CDR2 (germline): LNHNV, YYDKDF (reference sequence). The length of the CDR3 is 14 residues. CDR3 in amino acids: CATSEGTFQETQYF.

The chain has TRBV24-1 and TRBJ2-1; the TCRdb call, TRBD2, lacks DNA for checking. Germline V gene sequence: CDR1 KGHDR, CDR2 SFDVKD. The CDR3 is 14 residues long. The CDR3 loop is CATSDLPGGTEQFF.

V and J are TRBV28 and TRBJ2-5; TCRdb's D call of TRBD2 is untestable without DNA. CDR3 length: 15 amino acids. Germline loops: CDR1 MDHEN, CDR2 SYDVKM. CDR3 sequence reads: CASSPGGLDRQTQYF.

The chain uses TRBV5-6 and TRBJ1-5. Germline V gene sequence: CDR1 SGHDT, CDR2 YYEEEE. The CDR3 covers 14 residues. CDR3 region: CASSRTESNQPQHF.

This chain uses TRBV12-3 or TRBV12-4 with TRBJ1-4; TCRdb's D gene call, TRBD1, goes unchecked for lack of DNA. The CDR3 has 14 amino acids. CDR3 region: CASSKTGASEKLFF.

This chain connects TRBV12-3 or TRBV12-4 to TRBJ2-1; TCRdb designates TRBD2, a call that cannot be tested without DNA. The CDR3 runs to 17 residues. This CDR3 reads CASRASPGTSSYNEQFF.

The chain uses TRBV12-3 or TRBV12-4 and TRBJ2-2; with no DNA, the TCRdb D assignment of TRBD2 cannot be verified. The CDR3 totals 18 residues. CDR3 sequence: CASSPSVAGVTNTGELFF.

The chain joins TRBV6-6 to TRBJ2-3; TCRdb lists TRBD2, though no DNA is available to test this call. The CDR3 sequence is 15 residues long. Germline CDR1 MNHNY, CDR2 SVGAGI (reference sequence). The CDR3 sequence is CASRTGLAAPDTQYF.

The chain couples TRBV24-1 to TRBJ2-2; lacking DNA, the TRBD2 call made by TCRdb goes unchecked. Per germline, CDR1 KGHDR and CDR2 SFDVKD. This CDR3 has 14 residues. CDR3 amino acids: CATSDRLDTGELFF.

The chain is built from TRBV19 and TRBJ1-5; TCRdb picks TRBD1, but there is no DNA to check that call. Germline CDR1 is LNHDA and CDR2 is SQIVND (reference sequence). This CDR3 has 16 amino acids. CDR3 residues: CASSIMGGQGAQPQHF.